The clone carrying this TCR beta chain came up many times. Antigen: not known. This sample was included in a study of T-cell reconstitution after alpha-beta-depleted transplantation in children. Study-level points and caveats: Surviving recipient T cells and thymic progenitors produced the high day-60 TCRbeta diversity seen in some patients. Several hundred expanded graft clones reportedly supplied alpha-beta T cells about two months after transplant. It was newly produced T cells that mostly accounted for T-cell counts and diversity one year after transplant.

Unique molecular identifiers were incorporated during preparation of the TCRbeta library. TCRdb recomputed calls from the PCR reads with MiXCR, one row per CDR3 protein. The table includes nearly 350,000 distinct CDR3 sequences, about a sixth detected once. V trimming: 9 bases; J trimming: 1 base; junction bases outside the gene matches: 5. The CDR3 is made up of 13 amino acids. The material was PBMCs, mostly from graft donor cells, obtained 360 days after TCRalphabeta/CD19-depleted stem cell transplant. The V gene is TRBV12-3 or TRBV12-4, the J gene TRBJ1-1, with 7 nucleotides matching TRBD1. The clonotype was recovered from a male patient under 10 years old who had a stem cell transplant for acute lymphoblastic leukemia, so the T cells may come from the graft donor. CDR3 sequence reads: CASDREENTEAFF. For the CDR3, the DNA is TGTGCCAGTGACAGGGAAGAGAACACTGAAGCTTTCTTT.